This record concerns one TCR beta chain sequence. Its target is not known. This sample was taken from a study of Ad26.COV2.S vaccination and SARS-CoV-2 variants. Looking at the study overall: Trial arm assignment for the donor was COV1001 Ad26.COV2.S. Intramuscular Ad26.COV2.S doses were given once or twice, 56 days apart. General study results and limits: Compared with placebo recipients, vaccine recipients had higher spike-specific TCR breadth.

The CDR3 loop spans 11 amino acids. V was shortened by 7 bases and J by 8 bases, with 11 bases between the two germline ends. Germline-derived CDR1 and CDR2 are DFQATT and SNEGSKA (reference sequence). Repertoires were generated with immunoSEQ multiplex PCR, while TCRdb's copy carries only in-frame clones and drops some. The repertoire holds about 450,000 clones, with roughly nine tenths as singletons. Described treatment: around 19 received Ad26.COV2.S at low or high dose, single or two shots; roughly five received placebo; per-sample allocation not given. Samples came from day 63 after the first vaccine or placebo injection. At a Boston site, the person donating was an adult of 18-55 years.

The rearrangement links TRBV20-1 to TRBJ1-4, with TRBD1 as a possible D gene (5 bases). This material consisted of peripheral blood, taken in a trial of Ad26.COV2.S vaccine versus placebo. This TCR came from a person between 18 and 59 years old who received the Ad26.COV2.S COVID-19 vaccine or a placebo. CDR3 sequence: CSVLGEEKLFF. As DNA, the CDR3 is TGCAGTGTATTAGGGGAAGAAAAACTGTTTTTT.